Presented here are 25 T cell receptor beta chains from one specimen sequenced in a study of shared clonotypes between healthy human individuals. Sequencing was performed with immunoSEQ multiplex PCR; in TCRdb, only in-frame clones are kept and a portion is missing. The table lists roughly 220,000 clones, 65% of them singletons, with around 10% in the top ten. The sequencing sample was made of memory CD4+ T cells sorted from blood. The sample's subset: CD45RA-negative fraction. The receptor source for this set is a man aged 30 to 45 in good health.

This clone has only one observation. CDR3: CASSPGLAGVGVQYF. DNA for the CDR3: TGCGCCAGCAGCCCTGGACTAGCGGGAGTAGGGGTGCAGTACTTC. The chain links TRBV10-1 to TRBJ2-7; TRBD2 agrees at 13 bases. CDR1 and CDR2 from the germline V gene are WNHNN and SYGVQD (reference sequence). The CDR3 loop spans 15 amino acids. The trim removed 6 bases at V and 9 bases at J, leaving 11 bases unmatched.

The J gene is TRBJ2-1, the V gene TRBV7-8, with D perhaps TRBD1 (6 bases). The length of the CDR3 is 15 residues. The V gene lost 5 bases and the J gene lost 4 bases, with 15 bases spanning the gap. Germline values: CDR1 SGHVS, CDR2 FQNEAQ. The CDR3 is CASSGRQVTYNEQFF. The CDR3 DNA sequence: TGTGCCAGCAGCGGACGACAGGTTACTTACAATGAGCAGTTCTTC.

In its sample, this clone was seen a few times. This sequence joins TRBV5-4 and TRBJ2-2; TRBD2 matches at 8 bases. V dropped 4 bases and J dropped 5; count of bases not matched to a gene: 7. This CDR3 spans 15 amino acids. Germline CDR1 SGHNT, CDR2 YYREEE (reference sequence). The CDR3 loop is CASSLGGGPTGELFF. The DNA of the CDR3 is TGTGCCAGCAGCCTCGGGGGGGGCCCAACCGGGGAGCTGTTTTTT.

This rearrangement joins TRBV20-1 to TRBJ2-1; no clear D. The germline V gene encodes CDR1 DFQATT and CDR2 SNEGSKA (reference sequence). This CDR3 is built from 11 residues. V was clipped by 3 bases and J by 9 bases, with 9 bases between them. CDR3 amino acids: CSASFVGEQFF. The CDR3 nucleotides read TGCAGTGCTAGTTTTGTAGGTGAGCAGTTCTTC.

This sequence joins TRBV7-2 and TRBJ1-4; D gene unclear. The CDR3 spans 14 residues. With 1 base removed from V and 5 bases from J, the gap between germline ends came to 8 bases. From germline, CDR1 is SGHTA and CDR2 FQGNSA. The CDR3 DNA reads TGTGCCAGCAGCTTAGGTGGTCGGAATGAAAAACTGTTTTTT. Its translation is CASSLGGRNEKLFF.

J is TRBJ2-5 and V is TRBV4-1; the match to TRBD2 covers 7 bases. CDR1 and CDR2 from the germline V gene are MGHRA and YSYEKL. The trim removed 2 bases at V and 2 bases at J, leaving 5 bases unmatched. There are 15 residues in the CDR3. The CDR3, as DNA: TGCGCCAGCAGCCAACGACTAGCTGTACAAGAGACCCAGTACTTC. Encoded protein: CASSQRLAVQETQYF.

The rearrangement joins TRBV5-5 to TRBJ2-3; D gene unclear. The CDR3 consists of 15 residues. The V and J ends lost 0 bases and 3 bases respectively, with 11 bases between them. From germline, CDR1 is SGHKS and CDR2 YYEKEE (reference sequence). The CDR3 DNA is TGTGCCAGCAGCTTGGCGGAGTCAGAGACAGATACGCAGTATTTT. This encodes CASSLAESETDTQYF.

This chain connects TRBV7-9 to TRBJ1-1; 8 positions agree with TRBD1. Trimming cost V 5 bases and J 6 bases; bases outside gene matches: 11. The CDR3 consists of 15 residues. The germline V gene has CDR1 SEHNR and CDR2 FQNEAQ (reference sequence). The DNA for the CDR3 is TGTGCCAGCAGCCGAGGGGACAGGTTGATCTCTGAAGCTTTCTTT. Translating it yields CASSRGDRLISEAFF.

The chain employs TRBV27 and TRBJ2-7; D call uncertain. The V and J ends lost 5 bases and 2 bases respectively, with 10 bases between them. Germline V lookup: CDR1 MNHEY, CDR2 SMNVEV (reference sequence). The CDR3 totals 13 residues. Here the CDR3 reads CASSQLMPYEQYF. CDR3 DNA: TGTGCCAGCAGTCAACTGATGCCCTACGAGCAGTACTTC.

This clone was counted a few times. The rearrangement links TRBV12-2 to TRBJ2-4. TRBV12-2 is tagged as a pseudogene. The CDR3 runs to 24 residues. For the CDR3, the DNA is TGTGCAAGTCGCTTAAGGTGTCCGGGACTTAGATACACGGGGACAATTGTAGCCAAAAACATTCAGTACTTC. Translation: CASRLRCPGLRYTGTIVAKNIQYF.

This chain connects TRBV6-1 to TRBJ2-2, with D unclear. The V gene's germline CDR1 is MNHNS and CDR2 SASEGT. Trimming removed 5 bases at V and 4 bases at J, with 5 bases between. The CDR3 spans 12 residues. Written as DNA, the CDR3 is TGTGCCAGCAGTCCCACCACCGGGGAGCTGTTTTTT. Protein: CASSPTTGELFF.

The chain joins TRBV19 to TRBJ2-4; unclear D gene. Germline V gene lookup returns CDR1 LNHDA and CDR2 SQIVND (reference sequence). The V end lost 8 bases, the J end lost 0 bases, and 14 bases lay between the germline ends. The CDR3 extends over 15 amino acids. The CDR3 nucleotides are TGTGCCAGTCGGAGCTCCGGTGTAGCCAAAAACATTCAGTACTTC. It yields the protein CASRSSGVAKNIQYF.

The rearrangement links TRBV25-1 to TRBJ2-3, with D possibly being TRBD1 (6 bases). Germline V gives CDR1 MGHDK, CDR2 SYGVNS. Between the trimmed V and J ends, which lost 4 bases and 8 bases, there was a span of 19 bases. The CDR3 has 15 amino acids. CDR3 sequence: CASSAPLQQGGTQYF. The CDR3 DNA reads as TGTGCCAGCAGTGCACCTCTTCAACAGGGTGGTACGCAGTATTTT.

The chain carries TRBV27 and TRBJ2-7; the D gene is possibly TRBD2 (6 bases). V gave up 6 bases and J gave up 6 bases, with 15 bases separating them. The CDR3 loop spans 13 amino acids. Germline assignment: CDR1 MNHEY and CDR2 SMNVEV (reference sequence). The CDR3 bases are TGTGCCAGCAGCCTGGATTGGGGAGGCGAGCAGTACTTC. Amino acid sequence: CASSLDWGGEQYF.

This clone was observed at least ten times. J is TRBJ1-1 and V is TRBV7-8; TRBD1 matches 7 bases. Germline V gene sequence: CDR1 SGHVS, CDR2 FQNEAQ. The CDR3 has 13 amino acids. Trimming at V came to 4 bases and at J to 8 bases, leaving 7 bases not matched to a gene. CDR3 DNA sequence: TGTGCCAGCAGCTCAATCCGACAGGGAGAAGCTTTCTTT. It encodes CASSSIRQGEAFF.

This clone has just one count. This chain uses TRBV5-4 with TRBJ2-3, with D uncertain. Germline V gene lookup returns CDR1 SGHNT and CDR2 YYREEE (reference sequence). The CDR3 length is 13 residues. V lost 1 base, J lost 0 bases, and 3 bases lay in between. The CDR3 sequence is CASSLYSTDTQYF. In DNA form, the CDR3 reads TGTGCCAGCAGCTTGTACAGCACAGATACGCAGTATTTT. Drawing the rest from reference TRBV5-4 and TRBJ2-3, the complete variable domain is ETGVTQSPTHLIKTRGQQVTLRCSSQSGHNTVSWYQQALGQGPQFIFQYYREEENGRGNFPPRFSGLQFPNYSSELNVNALELDDSALYLCASSLYSTDTQYFGPGTRLTVL.

The V and J genes are TRBV13 and TRBJ2-7; perhaps TRBD2 as D (5 bases). V lost 6 bases, J lost 2 bases, and 11 bases lay in between. Germline CDR1 PRHDT, CDR2 FYEKMQ (reference sequence). This CDR3 region has 13 residues. The CDR3 sequence: CASSKISAYEQYF. CDR3 sequence (DNA): TGTGCCAGCAGTAAGATTAGCGCCTACGAGCAGTACTTC.

The V and J genes are TRBV29-1 and TRBJ2-1; the match to TRBD2 covers 14 bases. CDR1 and CDR2 (germline): SQVTM, ANQGSEA. V lost 5 bases to trimming and J lost 6 bases; unmatched junction nucleotides: 12. This CDR3 has 17 residues. CDR3 residues: CSVRTSGRSHGGNEQFF. CDR3 nucleotides: TGCAGCGTTAGGACTAGCGGGAGGTCTCACGGGGGCAATGAGCAGTTCTTC.

This clone was seen ten or more times. The V gene is TRBV7-2, the J gene TRBJ1-2; D is unclear. Germline lookup yields CDR1 SGHTA and CDR2 FQGNSA. Between the trimmed V and J ends, which lost 3 bases and 2 bases, there was a span of 7 bases. This CDR3 has 13 amino acids. CDR3 region: CASSFGYNYGYTF. CDR3 DNA: TGTGCCAGCAGCTTCGGGTACAACTATGGCTACACCTTC.

V usage is TRBV18 and J usage is TRBJ1-4, with 8 bases aligning to TRBD1. Germline V gene sequence: CDR1 KGHSH, CDR2 LQKENI. This CDR3 spans 16 amino acids. The V and J ends lost 5 bases and 7 bases, in that order; junction bases with no gene match: 12. CDR3: CASSIASNRGSEKLFF. CDR3 sequence (DNA): TGTGCCAGCTCAATAGCTTCGAACAGGGGGTCTGAAAAACTGTTTTTT.

This clone turned up a few times. This sequence joins TRBV7-6 and TRBJ2-7; D possibly matches TRBD1 or TRBD2 (5 bases each). The germline V and J ends were trimmed by 0 bases and 2 bases, with 11 bases remaining between them. CDR3 size: 15 residues. Germline CDR1 SGHVS, CDR2 FNYEAQ. As DNA, the CDR3 is TGTGCCAGCAGCTTAGCGACGGGGCCAACCTACGAGCAGTACTTC. Residues: CASSLATGPTYEQYF.

V is TRBV30 and J is TRBJ1-2; D is possibly TRBD1 (6 bases). This CDR3 has 13 amino acids. Trimming shortened V by 6 bases and J by 1 base, and 12 bases separated the two germline ends. Per the germline V gene, CDR1 is GTSNPN and CDR2 is SVGIG (reference sequence). The CDR3 DNA reads as TGTGCCTGTCCCCCGGACAGTAACTATGGCTACACCTTC. It is translated as CACPPDSNYGYTF.

This clone was counted between two and nine times. This chain joins TRBV5-6 and TRBJ1-2; 7 bases line up with TRBD1. Looked up from germline, CDR1 is SGHDT and CDR2 is YYEEEE. V shed 1 base, J shed 4 bases, and the junction held 10 bases outside the gene matches. The CDR3 extends over 16 amino acids. The CDR3 loop reads CASSLSRTGRSYGYTF. The DNA for the CDR3 is TGTGCCAGCAGCTTGTCGCGGACAGGACGATCCTATGGCTACACCTTC.

This clone turned up a few times. The chain links TRBV27 to TRBJ2-4, with 7 nucleotides matching TRBD1. Germline CDR1 reads MNHEY; CDR2 reads SMNVEV (reference sequence). This CDR3 is 14 amino acids long. V was clipped by 6 bases and J by 1 base; unmatched bases: 3. The CDR3 DNA sequence: TGTGCCAGCAGCGTACAGGGGGCCAAAAACATTCAGTACTTC. Translating it yields CASSVQGAKNIQYF.

This sequence joins TRBV19 and TRBJ2-2; TRBD1 is a possible D gene (6 bases). CDR1 is LNHDA and CDR2 is SQIVND in the germline V gene (reference sequence). CDR3 length equals 15 residues. Trimming left V 6 bases short and J 0 bases short, with 11 bases between. CDR3 coding DNA: TGTGCCAGTAGCCCGGGACACGCGAACACCGGGGAGCTGTTTTTT. Residues: CASSPGHANTGELFF.